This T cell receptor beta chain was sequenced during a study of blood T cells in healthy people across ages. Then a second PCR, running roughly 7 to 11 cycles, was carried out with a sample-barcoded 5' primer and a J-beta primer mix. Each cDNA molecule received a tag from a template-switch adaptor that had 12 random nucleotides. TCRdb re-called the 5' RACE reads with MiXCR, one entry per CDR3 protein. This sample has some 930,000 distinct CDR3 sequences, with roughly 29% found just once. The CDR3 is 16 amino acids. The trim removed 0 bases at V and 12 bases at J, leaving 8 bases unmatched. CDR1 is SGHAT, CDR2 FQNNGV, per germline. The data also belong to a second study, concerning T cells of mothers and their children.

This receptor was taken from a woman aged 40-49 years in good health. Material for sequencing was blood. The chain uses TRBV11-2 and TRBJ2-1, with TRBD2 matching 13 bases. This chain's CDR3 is CASSLDLGTSGIPQFF. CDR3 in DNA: TGTGCCAGCAGCTTAGACCTCGGGACTAGCGGGATCCCGCAGTTCTTC.